The T cell receptor beta chain under discussion was sequenced for a study of blood T cell repertoires in COVID-19. CDR3 length equals 15 residues. Germline V gene lookup returns CDR1 MNHEY and CDR2 SMNVEV (reference sequence). Trimming at V came to 6 bases and at J to 4 bases, leaving 5 bases not matched to a gene. The repertoire was sequenced with immunoSEQ multiplex PCR; TCRdb's copy has only in-frame clones and lacks some. The sample lists roughly 400,000 clones, 70% to 90% occurring once. V is TRBV27 and J is TRBJ2-1; 11 bases line up with TRBD2. This TCR was sampled from a woman in her late teens or twenties who had been exposed to COVID-19. Sequencing was performed on PBMCs or T cells enriched from blood (not recorded which). In DNA, the CDR3 is TGTGCCAGCAGAATTTCTAGCGGGGGGTACAATGAGCAGTTCTTC. It yields the protein CASRISSGGYNEQFF.